Below are 17 T cell receptor beta chains sequenced from a single sample in a study of cytomegalovirus exposure and HLA in healthy donors. PCR involved 60 Vbeta and 13 Jbeta primers. Libraries were prepared by immunoSEQ multiplex PCR; TCRdb keeps only in-frame clonotypes and omits some of them. This table holds 95,000 or so clones, 81% found once. Material for sequencing was PBMCs. All receptors derive from a woman in her sixties or seventies in good health and CMV-seropositive.

The chain combines TRBV5-1 with TRBJ2-1; 11 positions agree with TRBD2. The germline V gene has CDR1 SGHRS and CDR2 YFSETQ. J was trimmed by 5 bases and V by 4 bases; bases with no gene match: 11. This CDR3 comprises 17 residues. DNA for the CDR3: TGCGCCAGCAGCCCTGGACTAGCGGGCCCCCGAGACAATGAGCAGTTCTTC. Encoded protein: CASSPGLAGPRDNEQFF.

This chain uses TRBV7-9 with TRBJ1-2, with D unresolved. CDR3 size: 13 residues. CDR1 and CDR2 from the germline V gene are SEHNR and FQNEAQ (reference sequence). The germline V and J ends were trimmed by 2 bases and 3 bases, with 7 bases remaining between them. The CDR3 is CASSLSAYYGYTF. The CDR3 coding sequence is TGTGCCAGCAGCTTATCAGCGTACTATGGCTACACCTTC.

CDR3 residues: CASKQGDYNEQFF. The CDR3 DNA reads as TGTGCCAGCAAGCAGGGGGACTACAATGAGCAGTTCTTC. J is TRBJ2-1 and V is TRBV6-5, with TRBD1 matching over 7 bases. The V segment lost 7 bases and the J segment 3 bases; nucleotides outside the gene matches: 3. This CDR3 comprises 13 residues. CDR1 and CDR2 (germline): MNHEY, SVGAGI.

Here the CDR3 reads CASSLPRSYEQYF. CDR3 in DNA: TGTGCCAGCAGCTTACCCAGGTCCTACGAGCAGTACTTC. The chain is built from TRBV7-9 and TRBJ2-5; D gene ambiguous. Near its end, the DNA agrees better with TRBJ2-7, so the J call may be wrong. The CDR3 has 13 amino acids. CDR1 and CDR2 from the germline V gene are SEHNR and FQNEAQ (reference sequence).

This clone is classed as medium-sized. The V and J genes are TRBV28 and TRBJ2-1, with 8 bases identical to TRBD2. The junction had 7 bases not matched to a gene; V was cut back by 8 bases and J by 4 bases. The CDR3 has 14 amino acids. The V gene's germline CDR1 is MDHEN and CDR2 SYDVKM. The CDR3 nucleotides are TGTGCCAGCGTATCGGGAGGGCCATACAATGAGCAGTTCTTC. Its translation is CASVSGGPYNEQFF.

This clone was recorded a few times. The chain joins TRBV11-3 to TRBJ1-1; D remains ambiguous. Trimming took off 2 bases at V and 6 bases at J, with 7 bases between the two ends. CDR1 is SGHNT and CDR2 is YENEEA in the germline V gene. The CDR3 is made up of 12 amino acids. The CDR3, as DNA: TGTGCCAGCAGCTTAAGCGGGGCTGAAGCTTTCTTT. Translation gives CASSLSGAEAFF.

The chain carries TRBV7-9 and TRBJ1-4; the D gene is possibly TRBD1 (5 bases). CDR1 SEHNR and CDR2 FQNEAQ come from the germline V gene (reference sequence). This CDR3 spans 15 amino acids. The germline V and J ends were trimmed by 6 bases and 10 bases, with 21 bases remaining between them. The CDR3 DNA reads TGTGCCAGCAGTCGGGGGACCTCCACGGGGACAAAACTGTTTTTT. Its protein product is CASSRGTSTGTKLFF. Using reference TRBV7-9 and TRBJ1-4 for the parts outside the CDR3, the full variable domain is DTGVSQNPRHKITKRGQNVTFRCDPISEHNRLYWYRQTLGQGPEFLTYFQNEAQLEKSRLLSDRFSAERPKGSFSTLEIQRTEQGDSAMYLCASSRGTSTGTKLFFGSGTQLSVL.

The rearrangement uses TRBV19 and TRBJ2-3; the D is unclear. Trimming removed 3 bases at V and 6 bases at J, with 10 bases between. The CDR3 covers 13 residues. Germline CDR1 LNHDA, CDR2 SQIVND (reference sequence). The CDR3 DNA is TGTGCCAGTAGTATCATTTACGCGGATACGCAGTATTTT. It yields the protein CASSIIYADTQYF.

This clone was counted a few times. The genes are TRBV27 and TRBJ2-2, with TRBD1 as a possible D gene (5 bases). V was clipped by 10 bases and J by 0 bases, with 9 bases between them. CDR3 size: 13 residues. Looked up from germline, CDR1 is MNHEY and CDR2 is SMNVEV (reference sequence). CDR3 protein: CATRTTNTGELFF. The CDR3 nucleotides read TGTGCCACCAGGACAACGAACACCGGGGAGCTGTTTTTT.

The chain is built from TRBV28 and TRBJ1-3, with D perhaps TRBD1 (6 bases). The CDR3 is 16 amino acids. CDR1 is MDHEN and CDR2 is SYDVKM in the germline V gene. The V end lost 4 bases, the J end lost 2 bases, and 15 bases lay between the germline ends. DNA for the CDR3: TGTGCCAGCAGTTCGTATGGGGGCGCTACTGGAAACACCATATATTTT. Its protein is CASSSYGGATGNTIYF. The whole variable domain, remainder taken from reference TRBV28 and TRBJ1-3, is DVKVTQSSRYLVKRTGEKVFLECVQDMDHENMFWYRQDPGLGLRLIYFSYDVKMKEKGDIPEGYSVSREKKERFSLILESASTNQTSMYLCASSSYGGATGNTIYFGEGSWLTVV.

The chain is built from TRBV18 and TRBJ2-1; 8 nucleotides line up with TRBD2. Per the germline V gene, CDR1 is KGHSH and CDR2 is LQKENI. Unmatched junction bases numbered 2, after V lost 2 bases and J lost 8 bases. The CDR3 runs 13 residues. Here the CDR3 DNA reads TGTGCCAGCTCACCAGGACTAGCCGATGAGCAGTTCTTC. It specifies CASSPGLADEQFF.

The J gene is TRBJ2-1, the V gene TRBV19; no clear D gene. The germline gives CDR1 LNHDA, CDR2 SQIVND (reference sequence). Trimming removed 1 base from V and 4 bases from J, with 5 bases in between. The CDR3 runs 13 residues. CDR3 sequence (DNA): TGTGCCAGTAGTATAGGAGAATACAATGAGCAGTTCTTC. This translates into CASSIGEYNEQFF.

Turning to this clone: An end of the junction differs from the germline gene, which may be a read error. The chain combines TRBV7-9 with TRBJ2-1; TRBD2 matches 8 bases. Looked up from germline, CDR1 is SEHNR and CDR2 is FQNEAQ (reference sequence). The CDR3 has 16 amino acids. CDR3 amino acids: CSSSSLSGSPYNEQFF. In DNA, the CDR3 is TGTTCCAGCAGCTCCCTCAGCGGGAGCCCCTACAATGAGCAGTTCTTC. The whole variable domain, filled in from reference TRBV7-9 and TRBJ2-1, reads DTGVSQNPRHKITKRGQNVTFRCDPISEHNRLYWYRQTLGQGPEFLTYFQNEAQLEKSRLLSDRFSAERPKGSFSTLEIQRTEQGDSAMYLCSSSSLSGSPYNEQFFGPGTRLTVL.

The chain has TRBV7-2 and TRBJ2-7, with D possibly matching TRBD2 (6 bases). The CDR3 contains 14 residues. The V and J ends lost 8 bases and 0 bases respectively, with 14 bases between them. CDR1 is SGHTA and CDR2 is FQGNSA in the germline V gene. For the CDR3, the DNA is TGTGCCAGCCGGACGGCGACTAGCTCCTACGAGCAGTACTTC. Protein sequence: CASRTATSSYEQYF.

The V and J genes are TRBV19 and TRBJ2-5; 9 bases are shared with TRBD1. The J call is doubtful: the DNA matches TRBJ2-7 better. This CDR3 has 16 amino acids. Germline values: CDR1 LNHDA, CDR2 SQIVND (reference sequence). CDR3 coding DNA: TGTGCCAGTAGTATCTCCGGGACAGGGATTTCCTACGAGCAGTACTTC. It yields the protein CASSISGTGISYEQYF.

This chain joins TRBV7-2 and TRBJ2-2, with D possibly being TRBD1 (6 bases). Deletions cut 5 bases from V and 2 bases from J, with 12 bases between. Germline-derived CDR1 and CDR2 are SGHTA and FQGNSA. The CDR3 is made up of 15 amino acids. The CDR3 sequence: CASSKSGTNTGELFF. Here the CDR3 DNA reads TGTGCCAGCAGCAAGTCGGGGACAAACACCGGGGAGCTGTTTTTT.

This chain uses TRBV29-1 with TRBJ1-2; D remains ambiguous. Germline lookup yields CDR1 SQVTM and CDR2 ANQGSEA. The CDR3 consists of 13 residues. The germline V and J ends were trimmed by 7 bases and 1 base, with 13 bases remaining between them. CDR3 nucleotide sequence: TGCAGCGGCCAGCGGCCAAATAACTATGGCTACACCTTC. It yields the protein CSGQRPNNYGYTF. The complete variable domain, with remaining parts taken from reference TRBV29-1 and TRBJ1-2, reads SAVISQKPSRDICQRGTSLTIQCQVDSQVTMMFWYRQQPGQSLTLIATANQGSEATYESGFVIDKFPISRPNLTFSTLTVSNMSPEDSSIYLCSGQRPNNYGYTFGSGTRLTVV.